This T cell receptor beta chain was obtained from a study of CD8+ T cells in alopecia areata. Findings and caveats of the study: Especially in alopecia totalis/universalis, lesional scalp showed greater clonality than normal scalp did.

On this clone itself: Its antigen is not known.

Described treatment: oral pan-JAK inhibitor, 5-10 mg twice daily. Germline-derived CDR1 and CDR2 are SGDLS and YYNGEE. Losses at the gene ends were 0 bases for V and 3 bases for J; bases not matched to a gene: 5. The length of the CDR3 is 15 residues. As the sequencing template, cDNA was produced by extracting RNA and reverse transcribing it. Profiling relied on immunoSEQ multiplex PCR, and the TCRdb table lists in-frame clones only, not all of them. This table holds around 180,000 clones, around 60% found once. This receptor was obtained from a human donor with alopecia areata. The chain carries TRBV9 and TRBJ2-7; 8 nucleotides agree with TRBD1. Source: CD4+ T cells sorted from blood, taken between weeks 47 and 50, from a patient treated with tofacitinib. CDR3 in amino acids: CASSVGAGGRYEQYF. CDR3 coding DNA: TGTGCCAGCAGCGTAGGGGCAGGGGGCCGCTACGAGCAGTACTTC.